This TCR beta chain was identified in a study of blood T cells in healthy people across ages. Through a sample-barcoded 5' primer and a J-beta primer mix, a second PCR was run for roughly 6 to 12 cycles. Every cDNA was tagged by a template-switch adaptor with 12 random nucleotides. TCRdb called the 5' RACE reads again in MiXCR, with one record for every CDR3 protein. Here the sample spans about 1.5 million distinct CDR3 sequences, approximately 43% being singletons. Ranging in age from about 6 to 100, the donors were healthy Caucasian individuals from Russia. Study-wide findings and caveats: Per million T cells, TCR beta diversity dropped about linearly as age rose. Donor CMV status was unknown, possibly confounding expanded clonotype changes.

The CDR3 contains 15 residues. V was clipped by 0 bases and J by 7 bases, with 16 bases between them. Germline lookup yields CDR1 SGDLS and CDR2 YYNGEE. This clonotype was seen more than once but under ten times. Its antigen is not identified. The sequencing input was blood. V usage is TRBV9 and J usage is TRBJ1-1; D gene uncertain. The receptor's source is a woman aged 18-35 years in good health. CDR3 loop: CASSVERGGSSEAFF. The DNA of the CDR3 is TGTGCCAGCAGCGTAGAGCGAGGAGGGTCCAGTGAAGCTTTCTTT. Full variable domain (outside the CDR3, taken from reference TRBV9 and TRBJ1-1): DSGVTQTPKHLITATGQRVTLRCSPRSGDLSVYWYQQSLDQGLQFLIQYYNGEERAKGNILERFSAQQFPDLHSELNLSSLELGDSALYFCASSVERGGSSEAFFGQGTRLTVV.